This T cell receptor (beta chain) was sequenced during a study of blood T cells in healthy people across ages (dated by TCRdb to the mid-2010s). In terms of the full investigation: In model experiments, template switching captured roughly one uniquely barcoded TCR beta cDNA molecule for every two T cells. The study measured age-related changes in TCR beta repertoire diversity using deep sequencing normalized with unique cDNA molecular identifiers. Donors were grouped into four age groups: young (average about 15 years), middle-aged (roughly 40), aged (62) and long-lived (about 89). To avoid experimental bias, donors of different ages were randomly spread across the sequencing lanes. The study analyzed two additional independent replicas of 1 million unique cDNA reads from the same blood draw for two donors, one aged 18 to 30 and one aged 80 or older.

On the study overall, not on this receptor specifically: Because donor CMV infection status was unknown, age-related changes in expanded clonotypes were potentially confounded. The long-lived group showed more naive CD4+ T cells, fewer expanded clones and increased TCR diversity than the aged group, suggesting age selection. Total diversity estimates from one million sequenced T cells were considered lower bounds and underestimates. Because profiling used bulk unsorted PBMCs, naive and antigen-experienced compartments could not be compared conclusively. As age increased, observed TCR beta diversity per million T cells dropped in a roughly linear way, and a significant reduction was already evident by age around 41. A strong correlation was found between observed TCR beta diversity and the percentage of naive T cells measured by flow cytometry.

Library preparation employed 5' RACE. TCRdb shows the sequencer as Illumina HiSeq 2500. A second 7 to 11 cycle PCR used a sample-barcoded 5' primer and a J-beta primer mix. Each TCR beta cDNA molecule received a unique molecular identifier from a template-switch 5' adaptor carrying 12 random nucleotides. Each sample yielded at least 2.5 million CDR3-containing paired-end reads. The Mint cDNA synthesis kit, primed by a TRBC-specific oligonucleotide, was used to synthesize first-strand cDNA from all RNA. Following uracil-DNA glycosylase treatment, all cDNA underwent a first 18-cycle PCR with the universal primers M1SS and BC2_uni_R. On the authors' methods: Normalization of each sample was performed by random selection of 1 million high-quality reads, each carrying a distinct molecular identifier. Reads sharing molecular identifiers were discarded rather than binned into consensus sequences. CDR3 identification, clonotype clustering and error correction used MiTCR with a Q25 quality threshold and the strictest error-elimination algorithm. A nonparametric unseen species model using Euler transformation provided a lower-bound estimate of total TCR beta diversity. TCRdb passed the public sequencing reads through fastp at Q25 and MiXCR, retaining productive beta sequences. Each record represents a unique CDR3 protein, reported with the most common genes and DNA among its rows. The V and J calls reflect TCRdb's pipeline rather than the authors' work. Present in this sample are fewer than 1,000,000 distinct CDR3 sequences, 46% of which were seen just once. The leading ten clones occupy about a sixth of the sample.

This clonotype was counted a few times. The antigen this receptor binds is unknown. One base away there is no much larger clone; base qualities are not given. The roughly 39 donors, aged about 6 to 100 years, were systemically healthy Caucasian individuals from Russia. Each donor gave about 9.2 milliliters of peripheral blood, drawn into EDTA-treated Vacutainer tubes. Ficoll-Paque density-gradient centrifugation was used to isolate PBMCs, with at least 7 million obtained per sample. Total RNA, at least 6 micrograms per sample, was extracted from PBMCs with Trizol reagent. Naive CD45RAhigh/CD27high T cell percentages were measured by flow cytometry on a PBMC aliquot from every donor. V is reduced by 0 bases and J by 2 bases, leaving a spacing of 11 bases between them. Reading the germline V gene gives CDR1 SGDLS and CDR2 YYNGEE. CDR3 length: 15 amino acids, cysteine to phenylalanine. Of all the DNA, just the CDR3 is kept, 45 bases in frame from base 1.

The chain couples TRBV9 to TRBJ2-5; matching of 6 bases hints at TRBD2 as the D gene. Input material: blood. The receptor's source is an elderly man in good health. The nucleotide sequence is given as TGTGCCAGCAGCGTAGAGGCGGGAAGACAAGAGACCCAGTACTTC. It is translated as CASSVEAGRQETQYF. Here the CDR3 is joined to the reference TRBV9 and TRBJ2-5 genes, and the full variable domain is: DSGVTQTPKHLITATGQRVTLRCSPRSGDLSVYWYQQSLDQGLQFLIQYYNGEERAKGNILERFSAQQFPDLHSELNLSSLELGDSALYFCASSVEAGRQETQYFGPGTRLLVL.